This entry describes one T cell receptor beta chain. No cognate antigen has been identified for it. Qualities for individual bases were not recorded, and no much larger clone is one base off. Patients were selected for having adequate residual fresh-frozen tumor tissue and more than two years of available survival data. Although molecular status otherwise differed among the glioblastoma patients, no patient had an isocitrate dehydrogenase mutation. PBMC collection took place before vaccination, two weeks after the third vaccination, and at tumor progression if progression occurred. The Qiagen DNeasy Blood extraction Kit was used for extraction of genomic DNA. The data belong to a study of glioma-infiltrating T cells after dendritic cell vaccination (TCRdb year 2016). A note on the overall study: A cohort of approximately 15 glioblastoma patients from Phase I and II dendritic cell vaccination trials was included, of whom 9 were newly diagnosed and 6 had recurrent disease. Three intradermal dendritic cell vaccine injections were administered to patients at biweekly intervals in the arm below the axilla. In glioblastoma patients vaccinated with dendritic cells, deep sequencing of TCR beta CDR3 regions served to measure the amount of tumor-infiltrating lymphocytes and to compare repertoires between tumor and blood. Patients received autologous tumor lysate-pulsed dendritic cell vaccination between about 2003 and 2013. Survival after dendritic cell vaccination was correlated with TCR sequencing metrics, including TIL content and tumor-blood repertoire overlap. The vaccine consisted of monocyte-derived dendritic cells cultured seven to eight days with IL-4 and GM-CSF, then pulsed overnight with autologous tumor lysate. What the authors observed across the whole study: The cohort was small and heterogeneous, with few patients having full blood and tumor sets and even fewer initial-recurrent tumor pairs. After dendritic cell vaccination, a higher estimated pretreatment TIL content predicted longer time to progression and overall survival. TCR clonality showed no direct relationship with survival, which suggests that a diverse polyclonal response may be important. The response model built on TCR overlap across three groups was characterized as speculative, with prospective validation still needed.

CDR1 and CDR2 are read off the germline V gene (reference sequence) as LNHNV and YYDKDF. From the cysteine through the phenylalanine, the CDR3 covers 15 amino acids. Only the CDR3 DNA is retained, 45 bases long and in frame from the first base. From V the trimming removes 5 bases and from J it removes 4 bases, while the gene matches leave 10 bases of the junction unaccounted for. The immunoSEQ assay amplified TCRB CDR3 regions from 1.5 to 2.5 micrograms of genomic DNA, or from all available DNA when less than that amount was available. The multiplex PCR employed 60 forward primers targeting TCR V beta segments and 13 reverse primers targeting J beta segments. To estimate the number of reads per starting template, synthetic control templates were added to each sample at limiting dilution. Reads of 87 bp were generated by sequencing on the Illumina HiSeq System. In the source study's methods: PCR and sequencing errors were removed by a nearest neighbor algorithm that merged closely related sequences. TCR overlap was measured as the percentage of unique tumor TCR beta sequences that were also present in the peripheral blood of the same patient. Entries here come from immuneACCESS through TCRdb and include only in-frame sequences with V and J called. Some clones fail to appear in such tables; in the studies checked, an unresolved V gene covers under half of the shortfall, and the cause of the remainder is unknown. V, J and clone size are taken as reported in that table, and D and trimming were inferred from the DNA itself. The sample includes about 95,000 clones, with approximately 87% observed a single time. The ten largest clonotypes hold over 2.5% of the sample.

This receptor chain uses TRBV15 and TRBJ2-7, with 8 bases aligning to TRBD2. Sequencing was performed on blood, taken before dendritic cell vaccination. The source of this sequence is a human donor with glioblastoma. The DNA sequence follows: TGTGCCACCAGCCGGAAGAGCGGGAGAGGGTACGAGCAGTACTTC. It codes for CATSRKSGRGYEQYF.